Here is one T cell receptor beta chain with its context. The antigen is undetermined. Other DNA sequences from this sample encode an identical CDR3 as well. Germline V gene data show CDR1 as MNHEY and CDR2 as SMNVEV (reference sequence). The CDR3 has 14 amino acids. V lost 2 bases, J lost 1 base, and 6 bases lay in between. Measured with immunoSEQ multiplex PCR; TCRdb has only the in-frame clones, and not every one. The data hold about 12,000 clones, with roughly four fifths observed a single time. This sample stems from a study of T cell clonotyping in hematopoietic cell transplantation. Study-wide points: Broader posttransplant TCR repertoire diversity was predicted by graft donor and pretransplant recipient Inverse Simpson Index values. Cells were unsorted, so CD4 and CD8 contributions were not separated. Few recipient clonotypes overlapped donors; over 95% were de novo at given depth.

V usage is TRBV27 and J usage is TRBJ1-5; D is uncertain. The material sequenced was PBMCs, taken 100 days after allogeneic stem cell transplant. The sequence was collected from a female patient in her thirties or forties who had an allogeneic stem cell transplant from a related donor, so T cells may come from the graft donor. Some clones in this sample may be carry-over from other donors' samples. The CDR3 nucleotides read TGTGCCAGCAGTTTAGGTCTGAGCAATCAGCCCCAGCATTTT. It encodes CASSLGLSNQPQHF.